The source of this T cell receptor beta chain is a study of T cell clonality in common variable immunodeficiency. Trimming removed 4 bases from V and 4 bases from J; junction bases left unmatched: 9. CDR3 size: 15 residues. Per the germline V gene, CDR1 is SGHRS and CDR2 is YFSETQ. Findings and limits, study-wide: Compared with controls, CVID subjects had fewer shared TCRbeta clones. Repertoire-complication correlations in CVID were limited by patient heterogeneity. Compared with healthy controls, CVID subjects showed increased TCRbeta clonality, mostly in about a third.

The repertoire was sequenced with immunoSEQ multiplex PCR; TCRdb's copy has only in-frame clones and lacks some. There are 30,000 to 45,000 clones in the sample, none observed a single time. In its sample, this clone was seen many times. What it binds is not known. Read sequence stops 3 residues before the CDR3 end, and the germline J gene provides the missing end. Sequencing was done on a sample of peripheral blood mononuclear cells. The TCR sequence derives from a person between 18 and 75 years old in good health. The J gene is TRBJ1-2, the V gene TRBV5-1, with 8 bases aligning to TRBD1. CDR3 loop: CASSESPDRVYGYTF. The covered CDR3 bases are TGCGCCAGCAGCGAGTCTCCGGACAGGGTCTATGGC.